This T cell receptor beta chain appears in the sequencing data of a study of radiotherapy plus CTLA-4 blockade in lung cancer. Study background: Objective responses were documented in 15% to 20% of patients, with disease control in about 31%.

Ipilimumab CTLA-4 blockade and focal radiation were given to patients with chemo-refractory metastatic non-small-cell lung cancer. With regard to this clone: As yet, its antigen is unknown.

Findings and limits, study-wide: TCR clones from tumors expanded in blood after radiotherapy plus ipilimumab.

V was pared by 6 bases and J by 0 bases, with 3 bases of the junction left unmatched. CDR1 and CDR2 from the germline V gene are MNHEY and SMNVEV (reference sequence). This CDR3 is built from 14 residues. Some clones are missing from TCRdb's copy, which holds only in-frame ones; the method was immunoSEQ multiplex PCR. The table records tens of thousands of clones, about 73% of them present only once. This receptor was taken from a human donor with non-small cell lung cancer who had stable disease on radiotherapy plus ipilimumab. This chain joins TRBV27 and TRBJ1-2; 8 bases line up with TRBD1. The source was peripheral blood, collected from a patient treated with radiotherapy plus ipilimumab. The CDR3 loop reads CASRLQGANYGYTF. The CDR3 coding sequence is TGTGCCAGCAGACTACAGGGGGCTAACTATGGCTACACCTTC.